The 8 T cell receptor beta chains below all came from one sample that was sequenced in a study of T cell responses to AZD1222 COVID-19 vaccine. TCRdb's copy holds only in-frame clones and misses some; the assay was immunoSEQ multiplex PCR. The sample includes 60,000 to 95,000 clones, roughly 91% seen only once; the top ten take around 18%. Source: peripheral blood, taken 28 days after the second AZD1222 dose. The source of these receptors is an adult who received the AZD1222 COVID-19 vaccine.

The chain is built from TRBV10-3 and TRBJ2-5; 10 bases line up with TRBD1. The CDR3 spans 15 residues. Germline V gives CDR1 ENHRY, CDR2 SYGVKD. V was clipped by 8 bases and J by 0 bases; unmatched bases: 6. This CDR3 is CAIGPGQGNQETQYF. The CDR3 nucleotides read TGTGCCATCGGCCCGGGACAGGGGAACCAAGAGACCCAGTACTTC.

The chain is built from TRBV9 and TRBJ2-7; 10 bases are shared with TRBD2. After removal of 1 base from V and 4 bases from J, the junction contained 5 bases not matched to a gene. Looked up from germline, CDR1 is SGDLS and CDR2 is YYNGEE. The CDR3 has 15 residues. CDR3 DNA sequence: TGTGCCAGCAGCGTATCAAGCGGGGGGGCATACGAGCAGTACTTC. This encodes CASSVSSGGAYEQYF.

The rearrangement links TRBV6-5 to TRBJ2-7, with a possible D match to TRBD1 (6 bases). This CDR3 spans 15 amino acids. CDR1 is MNHEY and CDR2 is SVGAGI in the germline V gene. V lost 2 bases to trimming and J lost 2 bases, with 13 bases between them. The CDR3 protein is CASSYARGHTYEQYF. The CDR3, as DNA: TGTGCCAGCAGTTACGCCAGGGGACACACCTACGAGCAGTACTTC.

The chain couples TRBV21-1 to TRBJ1-2. TRBV21-1 represents a pseudogene. The CDR3 extends over 17 amino acids. In nucleotides, the CDR3 is TGTGCCAGCAGCAAAGTAGAAAAGGCCGATAACTCCTATGGCTACACCTTC. Its protein product is CASSKVEKADNSYGYTF.

V is TRBV4-1 and J is TRBJ1-2; the match to TRBD1 covers 9 bases. The CDR3 is made up of 15 amino acids. Trimming cost V 4 bases and J 2 bases; bases outside gene matches: 5. Germline lookup yields CDR1 MGHRA and CDR2 YSYEKL. The CDR3 sequence is CASSRGQGGNYGYTF. DNA for the CDR3: TGCGCCAGCAGCCGGGGACAGGGTGGCAACTATGGCTACACCTTC.

The chain combines TRBV29-1 with TRBJ2-7; D is unresolved. V lost 6 bases and J lost 2, with 8 bases in between. There are 11 residues in the CDR3. Germline V gene lookup returns CDR1 SQVTM and CDR2 ANQGSEA. CDR3 nucleotides: TGCAGCGTACGGAACACCTACGAGCAGTACTTC. This encodes CSVRNTYEQYF.

The chain links TRBV21-1 to TRBJ1-5. TRBV21-1 is listed as a pseudogene. CDR3 size: 16 residues. This CDR3 reads CASSKKSWTSNQPQHF. The CDR3 DNA sequence: TGTGCCAGCAGCAAAAAATCCTGGACCAGCAATCAGCCCCAGCATTTT.

This clone was seen just once. At one of its ends the junction is not consistent with the germline gene, which may arise from a read error. The gene calls are TRBV5-1 and TRBJ1-4; D is possibly TRBD1 (5 bases). Germline CDR1 reads SGHRS; CDR2 reads YFSETQ. CDR3 length: 15 residues. The CDR3 region is CASSLAGTFNEKLFF. For the CDR3, the DNA is TGCGCCAGCAGTTTGGCCGGGACGTTTAATGAAAAACTGTTTTTT. The complete variable domain, with remaining parts taken from reference TRBV5-1 and TRBJ1-4, reads KAGVTQTPRYLIKTRGQQVTLSCSPISGHRSVSWYQQTPGQGLQFLFEYFSETQRNKGNFPGRFSGRQFSNSRSEMNVSTLELGDSALYLCASSLAGTFNEKLFFGSGTQLSVL.